This T cell receptor beta chain was retrieved from a study of CD8+CD57+ T cells in acquired aplastic anemia. Patients selected for sequencing had displayed CD8+CD57+ cell expansion by flow cytometry. The TCR beta profiling, which covered VDJ combination and CDR3 sequence, was carried out using genomic DNA as the template. Using its own MiXCR run on the reads, TCRdb lists one record per CDR3 protein. The data contain some 200,000 distinct CDR3 sequences, around 47% of them singletons. Germline V gives CDR1 SGHRS, CDR2 YFSETQ. This CDR3 spans 14 amino acids. After removal of 4 bases from V and 7 bases from J, the junction contained 7 bases not matched to a gene. A single count supports this clonotype. A clone one base away is much larger, so this may be a read error.

The chain has TRBV5-1 and TRBJ2-7; the match to TRBD2 covers 11 bases. The source of this sequence is a human donor with aplastic anemia. The sequenced sample was sorted CD4+, CD8+, or CD8+CD57+ T cells (not recorded which) from PBMCs. The CDR3 region has the DNA TGCGCCAGCAGCAGGGGACTAGCGGTGGTGGAGCAGTACTTC. It encodes CASSRGLAVVEQYF.